This TCR beta chain came from a study of blood T cells in healthy people across ages (dated by TCRdb to the mid-2010s). For the study in its entirety: In model experiments, template switching captured about one uniquely barcoded TCR beta cDNA molecule for every two T cells. Age-related changes in TCR beta repertoire diversity were measured in the study by deep sequencing normalized with unique cDNA molecular identifiers. Donors were grouped into four age groups: young (average roughly 15 years), middle-aged (39), aged (62) and long-lived (about 82). Donors of different ages were randomly distributed across sequencing lanes to avoid experimental bias. Using the same blood draw, the study looked at two additional independent replicas of 1 million unique cDNA reads for two donors, one aged 18 to 30 and the other aged 80 or older. Results the study describes overall, beyond this receptor: Total diversity estimates from one million sequenced T cells were considered lower bounds and underestimates. The CMV infection status of donors was not known, potentially confounding age-related changes in expanded clonotypes. As age increased, observed TCR beta diversity per million T cells dropped in a roughly linear way, and a significant reduction was already evident by age 40. Since profiling was done on bulk unsorted PBMCs, naive and antigen-experienced compartments could not be conclusively compared. Compared with the aged group, more naive CD4+ T cells, fewer expanded clones and increased TCR diversity were shown by the long-lived group, suggesting age selection. The percentage of naive T cells measured by flow cytometry correlated strongly with observed TCR beta diversity.

In the germline V gene, CDR1 corresponds to MGHRA and CDR2 to YSYEKL. The V end gives up 3 bases and the J end 4 bases, leaving 8 bases in the junction not matched to a gene. Taken from cysteine to phenylalanine, the CDR3 has 16 residues. Only CDR3 DNA is held: 48 bases, read in frame from base 1. Points on this clonotype: It has no known antigen specificity. The input lacks base qualities; no much larger clone sits a single base away.

The donors were about 40 Caucasian individuals from Russia, aged 6 to 90 years, who were systemically healthy. Around 9.9 milliliters of peripheral blood were collected from each donor into EDTA-treated Vacutainer tubes. Ficoll-Paque density-gradient centrifugation was used to isolate PBMCs, with at least 6.5 million per sample. Total RNA, at least 5.5 micrograms per sample, was extracted from PBMCs with Trizol reagent. For every donor, flow cytometry on a PBMC aliquot measured the percentage of naive CD45RAhigh/CD27high T cells. Library generation was performed with 5' RACE. The reads were generated on an Illumina HiSeq 2500. The second PCR ran for roughly 7 to 12 cycles and used a J-beta primer mix along with a sample-barcoded 5' primer. A unique molecular identifier was introduced onto each TCR beta cDNA molecule by a template-switch 5' adaptor carrying 12 random nucleotides. Each sample yielded at least 3 million CDR3-containing paired-end reads. The Mint cDNA synthesis kit, primed by a TRBC-specific oligonucleotide, was used to synthesize first-strand cDNA from all RNA. All cDNA was treated with uracil-DNA glycosylase and then went through a first 18-cycle PCR with the universal primers M1SS and BC2_uni_R. The authors processed their data as follows. Each sample was normalized by randomly selecting 1 million high-quality reads, each carrying a distinct molecular identifier. Reads sharing molecular identifiers were discarded rather than binned into consensus sequences. MiTCR, set to a Q25 quality threshold and the strictest error-elimination algorithm, was used for CDR3 identification, clonotype clustering and error correction. A nonparametric unseen species model with Euler transformation was used to estimate a lower bound on total TCR beta diversity. The public reads were quality trimmed at Q25 with fastp and then assembled into clones with MiXCR by TCRdb, keeping productive beta chains. Rows are unified per CDR3 protein, each entry keeping the most common DNA and genes. None of the V and J calls come from the authors' own analysis; TCRdb made them. Across this sample there are 1.5 million to 2 million distinct CDR3 sequences, with around 36% seen only once. The ten largest make up approximately 11% of the sample.

The sequencing sample was made of blood. The chain links TRBV4-1 with TRBJ2-1, with 8 middle bases fitting TRBD2. The sequence was collected from a woman under 40 in good health. This receptor has the CDR3 CASSHVSGEQYNEQFF. The sequenced DNA is TGCGCCAGCAGCCATGTTAGCGGGGAACAGTACAATGAGCAGTTCTTC.